The clone carrying this TCR beta chain was found once. Peripheral blood CD8+ and CD4+ T cells were profiled by TCR beta sequencing. Negative isolation yielded the CD8+ and CD4+ T cells, while FACS enriched the TEMRA cells. These data are taken from a study of CD8 T cells in Susac syndrome. RNA amounts of about 0.5 to 1 ug underwent reverse transcription with random hexamers. Amplification of the TCR beta CDR3 was carried out by immunoSEQ multiplex PCR, which spanned a total of 54 Vbeta and 13 Jbeta segments. From the immunoSEQ multiplex PCR reads, TCRdb called clonotypes with MiXCR, one entry per CDR3 protein. This table holds fewer than 300,000 distinct CDR3 sequences, around 84% found once. V was pared by 5 bases and J by 3 bases, with 15 bases between. The CDR3 is made up of 15 amino acids.

The sequencing input was CD8+ T cells from PBMCs. The rearrangement joins TRBV12-3 or TRBV12-4 to TRBJ2-3; TRBD2 is a possible D gene (5 bases). The TCR originated in a human donor with multiple sclerosis. As DNA, the CDR3 is TGTGCCAGCAGTCCGGCCGGGGATGGGACAGATACGCAGTATTTT. Translation: CASSPAGDGTDTQYF.